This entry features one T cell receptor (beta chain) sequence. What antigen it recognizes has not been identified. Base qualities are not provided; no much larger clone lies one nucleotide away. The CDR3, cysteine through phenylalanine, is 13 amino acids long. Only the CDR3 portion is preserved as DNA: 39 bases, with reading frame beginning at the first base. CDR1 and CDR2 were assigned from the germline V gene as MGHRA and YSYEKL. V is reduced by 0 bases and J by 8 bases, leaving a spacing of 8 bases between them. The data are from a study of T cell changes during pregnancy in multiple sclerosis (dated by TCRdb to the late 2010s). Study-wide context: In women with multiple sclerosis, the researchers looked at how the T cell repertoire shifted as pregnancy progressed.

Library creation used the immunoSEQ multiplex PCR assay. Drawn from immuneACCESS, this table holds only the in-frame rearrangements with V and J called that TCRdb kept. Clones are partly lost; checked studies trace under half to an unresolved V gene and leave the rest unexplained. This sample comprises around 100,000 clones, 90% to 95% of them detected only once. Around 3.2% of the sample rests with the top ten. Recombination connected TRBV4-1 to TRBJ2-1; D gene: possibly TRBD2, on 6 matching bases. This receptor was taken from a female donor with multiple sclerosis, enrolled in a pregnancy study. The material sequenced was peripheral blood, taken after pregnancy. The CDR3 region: CASSQDWGDEQFF. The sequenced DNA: TGCGCCAGCAGCCAAGACTGGGGGGATGAGCAGTTCTTC.